A single sample is the source of the 5 T cell receptor beta chains below, sequenced in a study of T-cell reconstitution after alpha-beta-depleted transplantation in children. During its preparation, the TCRbeta library received unique molecular identifiers. TCRdb re-derived calls from the PCR reads in MiXCR, one entry per CDR3 protein. The sample includes about 300,000 distinct CDR3 sequences, 10% seen only once; the top ten take around 7.6%. The sequenced sample was PBMCs, obtained before TCRalphabeta/CD19-depleted stem cell transplant. The origin of the receptors is a boy less than two years old with acute myeloid leukemia, due to receive a stem cell transplant.

The V call is TRBV5-1, the J call TRBJ2-7; TRBD2 matches 10 bases. Germline assignment: CDR1 SGHRS and CDR2 YFSETQ. Unmatched junction bases numbered 3, after V lost 3 bases and J lost 3 bases. This CDR3 contains 14 residues. The CDR3 region is CASSSSGGNYEQYF. The CDR3 DNA follows: TGCGCCAGCAGCTCTAGCGGGGGCAACTACGAGCAGTACTTC.

The table lists this clonotype with many counts. The chain joins TRBV13 to TRBJ2-3; D possibly corresponds to TRBD2 (5 bases). The CDR3 is 16 residues long. Per the germline V gene, CDR1 is PRHDT and CDR2 is FYEKMQ (reference sequence). V was pared by 5 bases and J by 0 bases, with 15 bases between. The CDR3 here is CASSAGRISSTDTQYF. The DNA of the CDR3 is TGTGCCAGCAGCGCGGGCAGGATATCTAGCACAGATACGCAGTATTTT. Complete variable domain (other parts from reference TRBV13 and TRBJ2-3): AAGVIQSPRHLIKEKRETATLKCYPIPRHDTVYWYQQGPGQDPQFLISFYEKMQSDKGSIPDRFSAQQFSDYHSELNMSSLELGDSALYFCASSAGRISSTDTQYFGPGTRLTVL.

This clonotype was picked up a small number of times. The V call is TRBV5-1, the J call TRBJ2-1; 10 bases fit TRBD1. This CDR3 is built from 15 residues. V was clipped by 7 bases and J by 8 bases; unmatched bases: 12. The germline V gene encodes CDR1 SGHRS and CDR2 YFSETQ. This CDR3 reads CASSSGTGERDEQFF. The CDR3 DNA sequence: TGCGCCAGCTCATCCGGGACAGGGGAAAGGGATGAGCAGTTCTTC.

This clonotype was found many times. This chain links TRBV20-1 with TRBJ1-5; weak D call: TRBD1 (5 bases). Germline V gene data show CDR1 as DFQATT and CDR2 as SNEGSKA (reference sequence). This CDR3 has 12 amino acids. V shed 5 bases and J shed 3 bases, with 8 bases lying between them. DNA for the CDR3: TGCAGTGCTGAGGGGACCAATCAGCCCCAGCATTTT. Encoded protein: CSAEGTNQPQHF.

Ten or more counts support this clonotype. This chain uses TRBV3-1 with TRBJ1-1; maybe TRBD1 (5 bases). V lost 0 bases and J 4 bases, leaving 24 bases between the germline ends. The germline CDR1 and CDR2 sequences are LGHDT and YNNKEL (reference sequence). The CDR3 has 19 residues. The chain's CDR3 is CASSQDPGALKREGTEAFF. As DNA, the CDR3 is TGTGCCAGCAGCCAAGATCCCGGGGCCCTTAAAAGGGAGGGCACTGAAGCTTTCTTT.